Shown below are 19 T cell receptor beta chains from a single sample sequenced in a study of control samples from healthy donors and cancer patients (dated by TCRdb to 2020 to 2022). The library was made by the immunoSEQ multiplex PCR assay. Sourced from immuneACCESS, this table was stored by TCRdb with only in-frame sequences that have V and J called. A share of the clones is absent; for the studies checked, an unresolved V gene accounts for under half, and the remainder has no known explanation. The table for this sample lists roughly 95,000 clones; 90% to 95% of them were counted only once. The top ten clones comprise around 0.9% of the sample. The material sequenced was blood. The receptors were gathered from a woman in her 30s in good health.

The V gene is TRBV19, the J gene TRBJ1-5; a weak D match, TRBD1 (6 bases). V dropped 6 bases and J dropped 6 bases, with 12 bases sitting between them. CDR1 is LNHDA and CDR2 is SQIVND in the germline V gene (reference sequence). CDR3 size: 13 residues. The CDR3 spells CASRQGGIQPQHF. The CDR3 nucleotides are TGTGCCAGTAGACAGGGAGGTATTCAGCCCCAGCATTTT.

The chain joins TRBV6-6 to TRBJ1-2; the match to TRBD1 covers 10 bases. J lost 3 bases, V lost 6 bases, and 7 bases had no gene match. The CDR3 spans 15 residues. Germline CDR1 reads MNHNY; CDR2 reads SVGAGI (reference sequence). DNA for the CDR3: TGTGCCAGCAGGCCGGGACAGGGGAGCGACTATGGCTACACCTTC. It translates to CASRPGQGSDYGYTF.

The rearrangement joins TRBV7-8 to TRBJ1-5; perhaps TRBD1 as D (5 bases). Germline V lookup: CDR1 SGHVS, CDR2 FQNEAQ. V was pared by 5 bases and J by 1 base, with 9 bases between. This CDR3 spans 14 amino acids. The CDR3: CASSGRDSNQPQHF. The CDR3 DNA reads as TGTGCCAGCAGCGGGCGGGACAGCAATCAGCCCCAGCATTTT.

This chain connects TRBV5-6 to TRBJ2-3; 8 positions match TRBD2. The length of the CDR3 is 17 residues. Unmatched junction bases numbered 17, after V lost 4 bases and J lost 7 bases. CDR1 is SGHDT and CDR2 is YYEEEE in the germline V gene. CDR3 DNA: TGTGCCAGCAGCGTACGGGGGGCGGGGGGCGGTGGAAATACGCAGTATTTT. The encoded protein is CASSVRGAGGGGNTQYF.

The V and J genes are TRBV11-2 and TRBJ2-7; tentatively, D is TRBD1 or TRBD2 (5 bases each). Trimming pared 5 bases from V and 0 bases from J, leaving 14 bases between. Germline V gene sequence: CDR1 SGHAT, CDR2 FQNNGV. The CDR3 spans 15 residues. DNA of the CDR3: TGTGCCAGCAGCAAGGGACGGGTGGCCTCCTACGAGCAGTACTTC. Its protein is CASSKGRVASYEQYF. The entire variable domain, with the rest obtained from reference TRBV11-2 and TRBJ2-7, is as follows: EAGVAQSPRYKIIEKRQSVAFWCNPISGHATLYWYQQILGQGPKLLIQFQNNGVVDDSQLPKDRFSAERLKGVDSTLKIQPAKLEDSAVYLCASSKGRVASYEQYFGPGTRLTVT.

The chain combines TRBV5-1 with TRBJ2-1; TRBD2 agrees at 10 bases. CDR3 size: 15 residues. CDR1 is SGHRS and CDR2 is YFSETQ in the germline V gene. Losses at the gene ends were 0 bases for V and 8 bases for J; bases not matched to a gene: 5. The CDR3 loop reads CASSLVLAGYDEQFF. The CDR3 DNA reads as TGCGCCAGCAGCTTGGTACTAGCGGGATACGATGAGCAGTTCTTC.

The V gene is TRBV3-1 (or the pseudogene TRBV3-2), the J gene TRBJ2-3, with D tentatively TRBD1 (6 bases). The CDR3 runs 18 residues. The germline V gene encodes CDR1 LGHDT and CDR2 YNNKEL (reference sequence). Between the trimmed V and J ends, which lost 1 base and 0 bases, there was a span of 17 bases. The CDR3 sequence is CASSQGWGRAASTDTQYF. In nucleotides, the CDR3 is TGTGCCAGCAGCCAAGGATGGGGGCGGGCGGCAAGCACAGATACGCAGTATTTT.

V and J are TRBV5-1 and TRBJ1-5, with D possibly TRBD1 on 6 matching bases. This CDR3 spans 17 amino acids. Trimming cost V 4 bases and J 1 base, with 18 bases left between them. Germline CDR1 and CDR2: SGHRS and YFSETQ. This CDR3 reads CASSIERGSPSNQPQHF. The DNA of the CDR3 is TGCGCCAGCAGCATTGAGAGGGGGTCCCCGAGCAATCAGCCCCAGCATTTT.

CDR3 protein: CASSSGITDTQYF. CDR3 sequence (DNA): TGTGCCAGCAGCTCGGGCATTACAGATACGCAGTATTTT. The chain has TRBV5-6 and TRBJ2-3, with D uncertain. The ends were cut back, 3 bases at V and 3 bases at J, with 8 bases in the middle. The CDR3 length is 13 residues. The V gene's germline CDR1 is SGHDT and CDR2 YYEEEE.

Worth noting for this clone: The same CDR3 can be traced to other DNA sequences in this sample. The chain carries TRBV19 and TRBJ2-2; 10 bases match TRBD2. In germline, CDR1 is LNHDA, CDR2 SQIVND (reference sequence). With V trimmed by 4 bases and J by 1 base, 0 bases remained unmatched. This CDR3 is built from 15 residues. The CDR3 sequence is CASSRLAGNTGELFF. Here the CDR3 DNA reads TGTGCCAGTAGTAGACTAGCGGGGAACACCGGGGAGCTGTTTTTT. The entire variable domain, with the rest obtained from reference TRBV19 and TRBJ2-2, is as follows: DGGITQSPKYLFRKEGQNVTLSCEQNLNHDAMYWYRQDPGQGLRLIYYSQIVNDFQKGDIAEGYSVSREKKESFPLTVTSAQKNPTAFYLCASSRLAGNTGELFFGEGSRLTVL.

The V and J genes are TRBV18 and TRBJ1-4; the D gene is possibly TRBD1 (6 bases). Germline V gene lookup returns CDR1 KGHSH and CDR2 LQKENI. V lost 2 bases and J 8 bases, leaving 12 bases between the germline ends. This CDR3 is 14 amino acids long. CDR3: CASSPTGMREKLFF. The DNA for the CDR3 is TGTGCCAGCTCACCAACAGGGATGCGGGAAAAACTGTTTTTT.

The chain has TRBV7-6 and TRBJ1-6; D ambiguous. This CDR3 has 13 residues. V was pared by 5 bases and J by 7 bases, with 9 bases between. CDR1 SGHVS and CDR2 FNYEAQ come from the germline V gene. CDR3 sequence (DNA): TGTGCCAGCAGCACGGGTTCCAATTCACCCCTCCACTTT. As protein: CASSTGSNSPLHF.

The V gene is TRBV5-1, the J gene TRBJ2-2, with TRBD2 identical over 10 bases. Germline V gene data show CDR1 as SGHRS and CDR2 as YFSETQ. The CDR3 loop spans 16 amino acids. V was clipped by 3 bases and J by 1 base; unmatched bases: 3. The CDR3 protein is CASSSRLAGNTGELFF. CDR3 nucleotides: TGCGCCAGCAGCTCCCGACTAGCGGGGAACACCGGGGAGCTGTTTTTT.

V usage is TRBV3-1 (or the pseudogene TRBV3-2) and J usage is TRBJ1-4; 7 bases map to TRBD1. Germline assignment: CDR1 LGHDT and CDR2 YNNKEL (reference sequence). The J segment lost 7 bases and the V segment lost 8 bases, leaving 13 bases of the junction unmatched. The CDR3 length is 15 residues. The CDR3 DNA reads TGTGCCAGCGGACCCTTTGGGACAGCAGCTGAAAAACTGTTTTTT. Encoded protein: CASGPFGTAAEKLFF.

This rearrangement joins TRBV5-4 to TRBJ2-1; unclear D gene. This CDR3 has 13 amino acids. V was trimmed by 2 bases and J by 7 bases, leaving 10 bases between them. CDR1 and CDR2 (germline): SGHNT, YYREEE (reference sequence). CDR3 bases: TGTGCCAGCAGCTTCTTCGGACGGAATGAGCAGTTCTTC. It specifies CASSFFGRNEQFF.

This chain's CDR3 is CASSFSGEGYTEAFF. In DNA form, the CDR3 reads TGCGCCAGCAGCTTTTCAGGGGAGGGGTACACTGAAGCTTTCTTT. The chain uses TRBV5-1 and TRBJ1-1; tentatively, D is TRBD1 (6 bases). The CDR3 has 15 amino acids. V was cut by 2 bases and J by 3 bases, with 14 bases left in between. Germline CDR1 and CDR2: SGHRS and YFSETQ.

This clone was detected once. V usage is TRBV4-1 and J usage is TRBJ2-2, with TRBD1 matching 7 bases. V shed 1 base and J 6 bases; nucleotides not matched to a gene: 5. The germline gives CDR1 MGHRA, CDR2 YSYEKL. This CDR3 comprises 15 residues. The CDR3 here is CASSQGRGQAGELFF. The DNA for the CDR3 is TGCGCCAGCAGCCAAGGAAGGGGGCAGGCCGGGGAGCTGTTTTTT.

The V gene is TRBV7-2, the J gene TRBJ2-1, with TRBD2 identical over 10 bases. CDR1 is SGHTA and CDR2 is FQGNSA in the germline V gene. The junction had 8 bases not matched to a gene; V was cut back by 1 base and J by 8 bases. This CDR3 contains 16 residues. The CDR3 region has the DNA TGTGCCAGCAGCTTAGAATTCGCTAGCGGGGGCGATGAGCAGTTCTTC. As protein: CASSLEFASGGDEQFF.

The chain couples TRBV5-1 to TRBJ2-7; D may be TRBD1 (5 bases). Germline CDR1 SGHRS, CDR2 YFSETQ. The CDR3 covers 16 residues. With 4 bases removed from V and 0 bases from J, the gap between germline ends came to 17 bases. Here the CDR3 reads CASSTSRQLSSYEQYF. The CDR3 DNA is TGCGCCAGCAGCACATCGAGACAGTTGAGCTCCTACGAGCAGTACTTC.